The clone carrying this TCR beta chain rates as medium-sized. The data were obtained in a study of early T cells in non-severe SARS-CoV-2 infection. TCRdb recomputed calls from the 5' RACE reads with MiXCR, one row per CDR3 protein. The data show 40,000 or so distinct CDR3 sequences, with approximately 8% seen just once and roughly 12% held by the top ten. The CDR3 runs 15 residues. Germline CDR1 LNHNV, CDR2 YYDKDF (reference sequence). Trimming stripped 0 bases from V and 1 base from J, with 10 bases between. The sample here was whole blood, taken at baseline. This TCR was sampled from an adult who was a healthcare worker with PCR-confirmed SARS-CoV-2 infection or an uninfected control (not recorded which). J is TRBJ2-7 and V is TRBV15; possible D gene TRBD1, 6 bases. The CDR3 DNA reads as TGTGCCACCAGCAGAGATTCCCAGGGGTCCTACGAGCAGTACTTC. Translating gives CATSRDSQGSYEQYF.